Listed below are T cell receptor beta chains from one sample, sequenced in a study of post-analysis software for immune sequencing data. TCRdb called the PCR reads again in MiXCR, with one record for every CDR3 protein. The data hold 820,000 or so distinct CDR3 sequences, with approximately 53% observed a single time. Sequenced: blood. These receptors were obtained from a girl under 18 with multiple sclerosis. Both conserved end residues are trimmed from each CDR3.

v_call cdr3_aa
TRBV20-1 SADRVGYT
TRBV7-9 ASSFRVSEQY
TRBV5-1 ASSSTPGDPDHEQF
TRBV4-1 ASMAGTANLYSNQPQH
TRBV10-2 ASSEDRLNQPQH
TRBV12-3/TRBV12-4 ASRKTGADTQY
TRBV20-1 SASPAGATYGYT
TRBV6-5 ASSYSGQSLTDTQY
TRBV20-1 SAEQGEAYGCT
TRBV9 ASSATPGGPRSIYGYT
TRBV2 ASSWDRAYGYT
TRBV5-1 ASSLTIGTAPYEQY
TRBV7-2 ASSLAKGTQH
TRBV6-2/TRBV6-3 ASGRPTAPYEQY